This T cell receptor beta chain originates from a study of blood T cell repertoires in COVID-19. In the source study's methods: Counts of nucleated cells, estimated from reference gene primer amplification, were obtained. Some clones are missing from TCRdb's copy, which holds only in-frame ones; the method was immunoSEQ multiplex PCR. The DNA was the basis for D and trimming; V, J and clone size are from that table. The table shows roughly 120,000 clones, with approximately 80% occurring only once. The CDR3 loop spans 13 amino acids. V was shortened by 3 bases and J by 1 base, with 4 bases between the two germline ends. Germline assignment: CDR1 SEHNR and CDR2 FQNEAQ (reference sequence).

This chain joins TRBV7-9 and TRBJ1-5; D is uncertain. The sequenced sample was peripheral blood. The TCR was taken from a man in his 70s with active or convalescent COVID-19. CDR3 sequence reads: CASSLRSNQPQHF. The CDR3 DNA reads TGTGCCAGCAGCTTGAGGAGCAATCAGCCCCAGCATTTT.